These 24 T cell receptor beta chains were all obtained from the same sample, sequenced in a study of memory CD4+ T cells and cytomegalovirus serostatus (dated by TCRdb to 2018 to 2020). A FACSAria II was used to sort memory CD4+ T cells, defined as single viable CD3+CD4+CD8-CD45RO+ cells. The protocol used for the library was the immunoSEQ multiplex PCR assay. Entries here come from immuneACCESS through TCRdb and include only in-frame sequences with V and J called. Some clones fail to appear in such tables; in the studies checked, an unresolved V gene covers under half of the shortfall, and the cause of the remainder is unknown. The table for this sample lists about 61,000 clones; around four fifths of them were counted only once. The biggest ten clones account for 0.85% to 0.95% of the sample. Sequencing was carried out using memory CD4+ T cells from blood. These TCRs come from an adult in good health and CMV-seronegative.

The genes are TRBV29-1 and TRBJ2-3; no reliable D call. The V gene lost 3 bases and the J gene lost 8 bases, with 15 bases spanning the gap. Germline CDR1 is SQVTM and CDR2 is ANQGSEA. The CDR3 is made up of 13 amino acids. The CDR3 spells CSVDPSSSATQYF. The CDR3 nucleotides are TGCAGCGTTGACCCCTCATCCTCCGCTACGCAGTATTTT.

This chain joins TRBV7-7 and TRBJ2-1, with D uncertain. This CDR3 comprises 15 residues. CDR1 and CDR2 (germline): SSHAT, FNYEAQ (reference sequence). Between the trimmed V and J ends, which lost 3 bases and 5 bases, there was a span of 14 bases. The CDR3 DNA sequence: TGTGCCAGCAGCTTGGGGATCATGTCCCACAATGAGCAGTTCTTC. It specifies CASSLGIMSHNEQFF.

The chain carries TRBV5-4 and TRBJ2-1, with 8 nucleotides matching TRBD2. V shed 3 bases and J 0 bases; nucleotides not matched to a gene: 5. The length of the CDR3 is 16 residues. The germline gives CDR1 SGHNT, CDR2 YYREEE (reference sequence). CDR3: CASSSYGRGSYNEQFF. Written as DNA, the CDR3 is TGTGCCAGCAGCTCCTACGGGAGGGGCTCCTACAATGAGCAGTTCTTC.

The J gene is TRBJ2-7, the V gene TRBV11-2, with D perhaps matching TRBD2 (5 bases). Germline assignment: CDR1 SGHAT and CDR2 FQNNGV. V was cut by 1 base and J by 2 bases, with 12 bases left in between. The length of the CDR3 is 15 residues. CDR3 sequence reads: CASSLGPGVPYEQYF. The CDR3 coding sequence is TGTGCCAGCAGCTTAGGGCCCGGGGTTCCCTACGAGCAGTACTTC.

This chain links TRBV7-2 with TRBJ2-7; D gene uncertain. The CDR3 spans 15 residues. Germline CDR1 and CDR2: SGHTA and FQGNSA. V was cut by 3 bases and J by 0 bases, with 12 bases left in between. The CDR3 spells CASSFDSQSSYEQYF. The CDR3 bases are TGTGCCAGCAGCTTTGATAGCCAAAGCTCCTACGAGCAGTACTTC.

The count of this clone is one. This chain connects TRBV7-3 to TRBJ2-1; the D gene is possibly TRBD1 (5 bases). The CDR3 loop spans 13 amino acids. Germline lookup yields CDR1 SGHTA and CDR2 FQGTGA. The V gene lost 1 base and the J gene lost 7 bases, with 8 bases spanning the gap. Written as DNA, the CDR3 is TGTGCCAGCAGCTTAATCAGGGATAATGAGCAGTTCTTC. Translation gives CASSLIRDNEQFF.

The rearrangement joins TRBV5-5 to TRBJ1-4, with TRBD1 matching 11 bases. Unmatched junction bases numbered 9, after V lost 4 bases and J lost 7 bases. The CDR3 covers 16 residues. CDR1 is SGHKS and CDR2 is YYEKEE in the germline V gene (reference sequence). CDR3 sequence: CASSTGQGARVEKLFF. CDR3 nucleotides: TGTGCCAGCAGCACAGGACAGGGGGCAAGGGTTGAAAAACTGTTTTTT.

This chain uses TRBV5-1 with TRBJ2-7; TRBD1 agrees at 8 bases. V lost 3 bases, J lost 5 bases, and 13 bases stayed unmatched. CDR3 length equals 16 residues. Germline CDR1 and CDR2: SGHRS and YFSETQ. The CDR3 loop is CASSSAPRQGSNEQYF. CDR3 bases: TGCGCCAGCAGCTCCGCCCCGAGACAGGGGTCCAACGAGCAGTACTTC.

This clone was seen only a few times. The J gene is TRBJ1-2, the V gene TRBV7-3; D not resolved. The V gene's germline CDR1 is SGHTA and CDR2 FQGTGA. This CDR3 has 14 amino acids. The germline V and J ends were trimmed by 0 bases and 13 bases, with 18 bases remaining between them. The CDR3 DNA reads TGTGCCAGCAGCTTAACGGCAGCAACGGGGAAAGGCACCTTC. This sequence encodes CASSLTAATGKGTF.

The chain joins TRBV6-5 to TRBJ1-4; D unresolved. V was pared by 2 bases and J by 4 bases, with 5 bases between. The CDR3 is 13 amino acids. The germline gives CDR1 MNHEY, CDR2 SVGAGI. In DNA, the CDR3 is TGTGCCAGCAGTTACAGGGTTAATGAAAAACTGTTTTTT. Amino acids: CASSYRVNEKLFF.

This clone occurred a few times. This sequence joins TRBV2 and TRBJ1-2, with D perhaps matching TRBD1 (6 bases). Germline V gene lookup returns CDR1 SNHLY and CDR2 FYNNEI. V lost 0 bases and J 4 bases, leaving 9 bases between the germline ends. This CDR3 is 14 amino acids long. The CDR3 reads CASSEADRLYGYTF. DNA for the CDR3: TGTGCCAGCAGTGAAGCAGACAGGCTCTATGGCTACACCTTC. Together with reference TRBV2 and TRBJ1-2, the CDR3 gives the full variable domain: EPEVTQTPSHQVTQMGQEVILRCVPISNHLYFYWYRQILGQKVEFLVSFYNNEISEKSEIFDDQFSVERPDGSNFTLKIRSTKLEDSAMYFCASSEADRLYGYTFGSGTRLTVV.

J is TRBJ1-2 and V is TRBV6-5; TRBD1 is a possible D gene (6 bases). V lost 8 bases and J 8 bases, leaving 12 bases between the germline ends. The germline V gene has CDR1 MNHEY and CDR2 SVGAGI. This CDR3 is built from 11 residues. This chain's CDR3 is CASGGPVGYTF. In DNA, the CDR3 is TGTGCCAGCGGGGGGCCGGTGGGCTACACCTTC.

The CDR3 region has the DNA TGTGCCAGCAGCGCCCCGGGACAGGGTTCCTACGAGCAGTACTTC. It translates to CASSAPGQGSYEQYF. V and J are TRBV5-6 and TRBJ2-7, with TRBD1 matching over 9 bases. Germline CDR1 and CDR2: SGHDT and YYEEEE. This CDR3 region has 15 residues. V lost 4 bases to trimming and J lost 1 base; unmatched junction nucleotides: 6. Full variable domain (outside the CDR3, taken from reference TRBV5-6 and TRBJ2-7): DAGVTQSPTHLIKTRGQQVTLRCSPKSGHDTVSWYQQALGQGPQFIFQYYEEEERQRGNFPDRFSGHQFPNYSSELNVNALLLGDSALYLCASSAPGQGSYEQYFGPGTRLTVT.

The rearrangement joins TRBV5-1 to TRBJ2-1; TRBD1 agrees at 9 bases. Germline loops: CDR1 SGHRS, CDR2 YFSETQ. The CDR3 extends over 15 amino acids. With 4 bases clipped from V and 6 bases from J, the junction kept 8 bases outside the gene matches. The CDR3 bases are TGCGCCAGCAGCGAAACAGGGGGCCGGGTCAATGAGCAGTTCTTC. Translating it yields CASSETGGRVNEQFF.

The sample holds a few counts of this clone. The V call is TRBV5-1, the J call TRBJ1-3; tentatively, D is TRBD1 (5 bases). Trimming pared 0 bases from V and 0 bases from J, leaving 10 bases between. CDR3 length: 16 residues. Germline V gives CDR1 SGHRS, CDR2 YFSETQ. The CDR3, as DNA: TGCGCCAGCAGCTTGGCCCAGCAGGGCTCTGGAAACACCATATATTTT. This translates into CASSLAQQGSGNTIYF. Together with reference TRBV5-1 and TRBJ1-3, the CDR3 gives the full variable domain: KAGVTQTPRYLIKTRGQQVTLSCSPISGHRSVSWYQQTPGQGLQFLFEYFSETQRNKGNFPGRFSGRQFSNSRSEMNVSTLELGDSALYLCASSLAQQGSGNTIYFGEGSWLTVV.

This clone has only one observation. V is TRBV11-3 and J is TRBJ2-7; TRBD1 aligns across 8 bases. Trimming took 1 base from V and 3 from J; bases not matched to a gene: 5. The CDR3 is 15 residues long. The germline gives CDR1 SGHNT, CDR2 YENEEA. CDR3 region: CASSLGGTGLYEQYF. Written as DNA, the CDR3 is TGTGCCAGCAGCTTAGGGGGGACAGGACTCTACGAGCAGTACTTC.

The chain uses TRBV11-2 and TRBJ2-6, with 7 bases matching TRBD1. Germline CDR1 and CDR2: SGHAT and FQNNGV. The CDR3 covers 15 residues. Trimming at V came to 5 bases and at J to 2 bases, leaving 3 bases not matched to a gene. The CDR3 here is CASSRTGTGANVLTF. The CDR3 DNA sequence: TGTGCCAGCAGCCGGACAGGCACTGGGGCCAACGTCCTGACTTTC.

This rearrangement joins TRBV2 to TRBJ1-4, with a tentative D call TRBD1 (5 bases). This CDR3 has 15 residues. Germline CDR1 is SNHLY and CDR2 is FYNNEI. V was cut by 3 bases and J by 8 bases, with 16 bases left in between. CDR3 sequence reads: CASSDSDSSREKLFF. CDR3 DNA: TGTGCCAGCAGTGACTCCGACAGCTCGAGAGAAAAACTGTTTTTT. Full variable domain (remainder filled in from reference TRBV2 and TRBJ1-4): EPEVTQTPSHQVTQMGQEVILRCVPISNHLYFYWYRQILGQKVEFLVSFYNNEISEKSEIFDDQFSVERPDGSNFTLKIRSTKLEDSAMYFCASSDSDSSREKLFFGSGTQLSVL.

The gene calls are TRBV5-1 and TRBJ2-7; D remains unclear. Trimming removed 2 bases at V and 1 base at J, with 4 bases between. Germline-derived CDR1 and CDR2 are SGHRS and YFSETQ. The CDR3 has 12 residues. The CDR3 sequence: CASSLPSYEQYF. The CDR3, as DNA: TGCGCCAGCAGCTTACCTTCCTACGAGCAGTACTTC.

This clone was observed once. This chain connects TRBV6-5 to TRBJ1-2, with D hard to call. The germline CDR1 and CDR2 sequences are MNHEY and SVGAGI. The CDR3 contains 13 residues. V was clipped by 3 bases and J by 4 bases, with 9 bases between them. CDR3 in amino acids: CASSYTMGYGYTF. For the CDR3, the DNA is TGTGCCAGCAGTTATACGATGGGCTATGGCTACACCTTC.

The chain joins TRBV9 to TRBJ1-3; D gene unclear. V gave up 4 bases and J gave up 4 bases, with 3 bases separating them. Germline V gene sequence: CDR1 SGDLS, CDR2 YYNGEE. The CDR3 has 11 amino acids. In DNA form, the CDR3 reads TGTGCCAGCAGCTTCGGAAACACCATATATTTT. Its translation is CASSFGNTIYF.

The rearrangement uses TRBV14 and TRBJ1-2, with D unclear. CDR3 length equals 12 residues. CDR1 is SGHDN and CDR2 is FVKESK in the germline V gene. The germline V and J ends were trimmed by 5 bases and 7 bases, with 11 bases remaining between them. The DNA for the CDR3 is TGTGCCAGCAGCTTGTACTCGGGTGGCTACACCTTC. Amino acid sequence: CASSLYSGGYTF. The variable domain in full, with the rest retrieved from reference TRBV14 and TRBJ1-2, is EAGVTQFPSHSVIEKGQTVTLRCDPISGHDNLYWYRRVMGKEIKFLLHFVKESKQDESGMPNNRFLAERTGGTYSTLKVQPAELEDSGVYFCASSLYSGGYTFGSGTRLTVV.

This sequence joins TRBV19 and TRBJ1-1; 7 nucleotides align to TRBD1. The germline V gene encodes CDR1 LNHDA and CDR2 SQIVND (reference sequence). The CDR3 is 15 amino acids. J gave up 1 base and V 3 bases, and 5 bases lay outside the gene matches. The CDR3: CASSMGEGANTEAFF. The CDR3 nucleotides read TGTGCCAGTAGTATGGGGGAGGGGGCGAACACTGAAGCTTTCTTT.

The chain employs TRBV18 and TRBJ1-2; D not resolved. CDR1 KGHSH and CDR2 LQKENI come from the germline V gene. The length of the CDR3 is 13 residues. V dropped 4 bases and J dropped 5 bases, with 11 bases sitting between them. The CDR3 DNA follows: TGTGCCAGCTCACTCCGACGGGAATATGGCTACACCTTC. Translating it yields CASSLRREYGYTF.